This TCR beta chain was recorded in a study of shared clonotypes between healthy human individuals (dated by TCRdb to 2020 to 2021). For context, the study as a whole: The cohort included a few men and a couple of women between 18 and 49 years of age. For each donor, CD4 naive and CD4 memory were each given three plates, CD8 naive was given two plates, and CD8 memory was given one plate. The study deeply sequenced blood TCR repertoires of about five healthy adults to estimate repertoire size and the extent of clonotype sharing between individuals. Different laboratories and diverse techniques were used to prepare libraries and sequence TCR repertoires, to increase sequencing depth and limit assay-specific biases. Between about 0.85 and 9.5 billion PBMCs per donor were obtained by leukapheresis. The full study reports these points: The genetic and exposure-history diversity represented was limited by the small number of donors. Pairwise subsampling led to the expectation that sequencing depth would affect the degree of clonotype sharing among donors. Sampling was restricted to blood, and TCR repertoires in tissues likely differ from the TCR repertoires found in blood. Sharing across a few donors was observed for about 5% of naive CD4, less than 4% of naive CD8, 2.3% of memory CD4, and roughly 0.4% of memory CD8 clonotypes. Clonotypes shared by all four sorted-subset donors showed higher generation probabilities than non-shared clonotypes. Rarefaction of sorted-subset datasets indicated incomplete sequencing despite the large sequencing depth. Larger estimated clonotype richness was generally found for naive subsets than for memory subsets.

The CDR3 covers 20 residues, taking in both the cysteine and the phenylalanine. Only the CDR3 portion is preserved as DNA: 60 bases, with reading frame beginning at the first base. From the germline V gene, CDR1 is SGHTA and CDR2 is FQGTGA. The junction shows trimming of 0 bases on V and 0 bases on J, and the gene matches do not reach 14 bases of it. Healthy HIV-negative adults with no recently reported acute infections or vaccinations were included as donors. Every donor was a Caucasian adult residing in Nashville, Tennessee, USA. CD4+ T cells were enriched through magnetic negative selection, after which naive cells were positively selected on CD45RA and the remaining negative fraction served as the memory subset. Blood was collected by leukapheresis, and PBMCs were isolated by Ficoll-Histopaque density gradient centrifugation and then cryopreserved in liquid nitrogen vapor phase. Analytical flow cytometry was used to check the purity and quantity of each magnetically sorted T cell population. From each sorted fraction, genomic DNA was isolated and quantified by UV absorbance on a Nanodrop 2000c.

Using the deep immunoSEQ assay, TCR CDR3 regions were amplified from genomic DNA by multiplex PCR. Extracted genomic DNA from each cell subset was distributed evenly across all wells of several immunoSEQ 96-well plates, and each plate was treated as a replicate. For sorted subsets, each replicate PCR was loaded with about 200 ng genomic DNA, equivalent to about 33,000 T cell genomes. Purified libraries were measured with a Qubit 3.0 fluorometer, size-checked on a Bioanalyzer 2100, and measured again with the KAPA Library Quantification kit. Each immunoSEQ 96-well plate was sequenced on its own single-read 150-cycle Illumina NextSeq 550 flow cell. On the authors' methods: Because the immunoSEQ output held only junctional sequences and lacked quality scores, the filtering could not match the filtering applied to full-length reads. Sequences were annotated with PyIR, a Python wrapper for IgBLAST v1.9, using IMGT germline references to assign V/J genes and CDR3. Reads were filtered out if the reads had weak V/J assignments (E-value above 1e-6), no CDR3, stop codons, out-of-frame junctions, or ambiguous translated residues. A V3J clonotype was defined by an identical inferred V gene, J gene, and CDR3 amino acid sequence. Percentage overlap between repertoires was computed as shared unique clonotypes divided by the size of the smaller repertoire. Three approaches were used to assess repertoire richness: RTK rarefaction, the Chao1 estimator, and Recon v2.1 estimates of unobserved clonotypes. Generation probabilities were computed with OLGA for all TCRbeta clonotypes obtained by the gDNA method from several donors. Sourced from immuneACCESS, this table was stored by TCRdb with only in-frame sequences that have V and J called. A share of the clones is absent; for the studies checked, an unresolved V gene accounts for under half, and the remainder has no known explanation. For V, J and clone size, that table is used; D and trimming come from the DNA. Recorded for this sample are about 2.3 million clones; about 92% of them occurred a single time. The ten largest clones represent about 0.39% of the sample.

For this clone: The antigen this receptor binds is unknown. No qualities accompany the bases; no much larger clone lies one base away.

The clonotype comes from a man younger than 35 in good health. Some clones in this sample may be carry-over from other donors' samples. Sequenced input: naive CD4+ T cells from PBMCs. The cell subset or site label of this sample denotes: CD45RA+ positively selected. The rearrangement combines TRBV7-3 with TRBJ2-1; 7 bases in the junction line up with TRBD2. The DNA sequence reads TGTGCCAGCAGCTTAACCCCAAGATCCGGGAGGCCTAGCTCCTACAATGAGCAGTTCTTC. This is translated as CASSLTPRSGRPSSYNEQFF. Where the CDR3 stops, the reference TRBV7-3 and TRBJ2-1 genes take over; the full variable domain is GAGVSQTPSNKVTEKGKYVELRCDPISGHTALYWYRQSLGQGPEFLIYFQGTGAADDSGLPNDRFFAVRPEGSVSTLKIQRTERGDSAVYLCASSLTPRSGRPSSYNEQFFGPGTRLTVL.